The 20 T cell receptor beta chains below were found in one sample sequenced in a study of CD8 T cells in Susac syndrome. It was with random hexamers that about 0.45 to 1 ug RNA was reverse transcribed. One entry per CDR3 protein results from TCRdb running MiXCR on the immunoSEQ multiplex PCR reads. The data hold 160,000 or so distinct CDR3 sequences, with 85% to 95% observed a single time. The sequencing sample was made of CD4+ T cells from PBMCs. Receptor source: a human donor with Susac syndrome.

V gene TRBV4-3 combines with J gene TRBJ1-5; D remains unclear. The CDR3 runs 14 residues. V shed 0 bases and J shed 5 bases, with 8 bases lying between them. CDR1 LGHNA and CDR2 YSLEER come from the germline V gene. DNA of the CDR3: TGCGCCAGCAGCCAAGATACCGGGTATCAGCCCCAGCATTTT. Protein: CASSQDTGYQPQHF.

In nucleotides, the CDR3 is TGTGCCAGCAGCCTCCCGCCTTATGAGCAGTTCTTC. This codes for CASSLPPYEQFF. The rearrangement links TRBV28 to TRBJ2-1; D not resolved. The CDR3 spans 12 residues. V was shortened by 6 bases and J by 8 bases, with 11 bases between the two germline ends. Germline CDR1 reads MDHEN; CDR2 reads SYDVKM. Full variable domain (missing parts from reference TRBV28 and TRBJ2-1): DVKVTQSSRYLVKRTGEKVFLECVQDMDHENMFWYRQDPGLGLRLIYFSYDVKMKEKGDIPEGYSVSREKKERFSLILESASTNQTSMYLCASSLPPYEQFFGPGTRLTVL.

The CDR3 sequence: CASSELRGQETQYF. CDR3 DNA sequence: TGTGCCAGCAGTGAACTAAGGGGGCAAGAGACCCAGTACTTC. The rearrangement links TRBV2 to TRBJ2-5; a possible D gene is TRBD1 (6 bases). Trimming removed 2 bases from V and 2 bases from J, with 9 bases in between. This CDR3 contains 14 residues. Germline V gives CDR1 SNHLY, CDR2 FYNNEI.

The genes are TRBV18 and TRBJ2-5; TRBD1 matches 7 bases. V shed 4 bases, J shed 4 bases, and the junction held 9 bases outside the gene matches. Germline values: CDR1 KGHSH, CDR2 LQKENI. The CDR3 runs to 15 residues. The CDR3 coding sequence is TGTGCCAGCTCACAGGATCAGGGGGTCGGAGAGACCCAGTACTTC. Translating it yields CASSQDQGVGETQYF.

The rearrangement joins TRBV6-8 to TRBJ2-4; possibly TRBD1 for D (7 bases). Trimming stripped 8 bases from V and 4 bases from J, with 12 bases between. Per the germline V gene, CDR1 is MNHGY and CDR2 is SAAAGT. CDR3 size: 13 residues. The CDR3 is CASPTGTKNIQYF. As DNA, the CDR3 is TGTGCCAGCCCGACAGGGACTAAAAACATTCAGTACTTC.

This clonotype was detected only once. The chain recombines TRBV25-1 with TRBJ1-2, with a possible D match to TRBD1 (5 bases). Trimming left V 6 bases short and J 4 bases short, with 12 bases between. Germline assignment: CDR1 MGHDK and CDR2 SYGVNS. CDR3 length: 13 residues. The CDR3 loop reads CASSDEGIYGYTF. As DNA, the CDR3 is TGTGCCAGCAGCGACGAGGGGATCTATGGCTACACCTTC.

The count of this clonotype is one. This chain links TRBV20-1 with TRBJ2-5; a possible D gene is TRBD1 (5 bases). Germline values: CDR1 DFQATT, CDR2 SNEGSKA (reference sequence). The CDR3 is 12 residues long. Trimming removed 1 base from V and 3 bases from J, with 6 bases in between. The CDR3 region is CSARAGKETQYF. The CDR3 DNA is TGCAGTGCTAGAGCAGGGAAAGAGACCCAGTACTTC.

J is TRBJ1-1 and V is TRBV7-2, with D perhaps TRBD1 (6 bases). Trimming stripped 5 bases from V and 4 bases from J, with 14 bases between. This CDR3 has 14 residues. Looked up from germline, CDR1 is SGHTA and CDR2 is FQGNSA. CDR3 region: CASSAKTGSTEAFF. The CDR3 DNA reads TGTGCCAGCAGCGCTAAAACAGGGAGCACTGAAGCTTTCTTT.

The V gene is TRBV4-3, the J gene TRBJ2-3; perhaps TRBD1 as D (6 bases). The germline V gene encodes CDR1 LGHNA and CDR2 YSLEER. The CDR3 runs 16 residues. The V end lost 4 bases, the J end lost 0 bases, and 14 bases lay between the germline ends. CDR3 in amino acids: CASSLGHGTSTDTQYF. The CDR3 DNA is TGCGCCAGCAGCCTGGGGCACGGGACAAGCACAGATACGCAGTATTTT.

V usage is TRBV14 and J usage is TRBJ1-1; D gene unclear. The CDR3 contains 13 residues. V lost 2 bases and J lost 5, with 9 bases in between. Germline V gene data show CDR1 as SGHDN and CDR2 as FVKESK. CDR3: CASSQIPGTEAFF. CDR3 bases: TGTGCCAGCAGCCAAATTCCAGGAACTGAAGCTTTCTTT.

The rearrangement uses TRBV29-1 and TRBJ2-4, with D possibly matching TRBD2 (8 bases). There are 15 residues in the CDR3. From germline, CDR1 is SQVTM and CDR2 ANQGSEA. Trimming removed 6 bases from V and 4 bases from J, with 19 bases in between. DNA for the CDR3: TGCAGCGTCGGGGGGGTTGCAGGGGGGAAAAACATTCAGTACTTC. Its protein product is CSVGGVAGGKNIQYF.

This chain uses TRBV29-1 with TRBJ2-3, with 10 bases matching TRBD1. Germline CDR1 SQVTM, CDR2 ANQGSEA. The CDR3 extends over 16 amino acids. Germline trimming cut 7 bases from V and 3 bases from J; bases unmatched to any gene: 13. The CDR3 sequence: CSGSGGTGERTDTQYF. For the CDR3, the DNA is TGCAGCGGGAGTGGCGGGACAGGGGAAAGAACAGATACGCAGTATTTT.

The chain uses TRBV20-1 and TRBJ2-1; the match to TRBD1 covers 8 bases. The germline CDR1 and CDR2 sequences are DFQATT and SNEGSKA (reference sequence). The V segment lost 1 base and the J segment 10 bases; nucleotides outside the gene matches: 6. The CDR3 is 13 amino acids. CDR3 sequence: CSARGTGIGEQFF. As DNA, the CDR3 is TGCAGTGCTAGAGGGACAGGGATCGGGGAGCAGTTCTTC.

The chain employs TRBV5-6 and TRBJ1-2; TRBD1 is a possible D gene (6 bases). The V end was cut by 3 bases, the J end by 5 bases, with 8 bases between. The V gene's germline CDR1 is SGHDT and CDR2 YYEEEE. This CDR3 is built from 12 residues. The chain's CDR3 is CASSSGAYGYTF. For the CDR3, the DNA is TGTGCCAGCAGCTCGGGGGCATATGGCTACACCTTC.

This chain's CDR3 is CASSLAGSLHHYNEQFF. The CDR3 nucleotides read TGCGCCAGCAGCTTGGCCGGGTCACTTCATCACTACAATGAGCAGTTCTTC. The chain is built from TRBV5-1 and TRBJ2-1; no firm D call. CDR1 and CDR2 (germline): SGHRS, YFSETQ. The V and J ends lost 0 bases and 3 bases respectively, with 16 bases between them. The CDR3 contains 17 residues.

The chain is built from TRBV19 and TRBJ1-2, with D possibly TRBD1 on 6 matching bases. V lost 5 bases and J 4 bases, leaving 14 bases between the germline ends. The CDR3 sequence is 14 residues long. Germline CDR1 and CDR2: LNHDA and SQIVND (reference sequence). Written as DNA, the CDR3 is TGTGCCAGTAGTCTGGACAGCCTGGGCTATGGCTACACCTTC. Protein: CASSLDSLGYGYTF.

The gene calls are TRBV29-1 and TRBJ2-2; 8 positions match TRBD1. The CDR3 length is 15 residues. Unmatched junction bases numbered 9, after V lost 6 bases and J lost 3 bases. Germline assignment: CDR1 SQVTM and CDR2 ANQGSEA. CDR3 nucleotide sequence: TGCAGCGTCGCTTCCGGGACAGGCGACACCGGGGAGCTGTTTTTT. It encodes CSVASGTGDTGELFF.

The rearrangement joins TRBV12-3 or TRBV12-4 to TRBJ2-3; no firm D call. V was cut by 8 bases and J by 0 bases, with 6 bases left in between. The CDR3 has 12 residues. For the CDR3, the DNA is TGTGCCAGCCGGTCTAGCACAGATACGCAGTATTTT. Amino acid sequence: CASRSSTDTQYF.

V and J are TRBV7-2 and TRBJ2-3, with a weak D call TRBD1 (5 bases). V dropped 3 bases and J dropped 5 bases, with 6 bases sitting between them. This CDR3 has 12 amino acids. Germline lookup yields CDR1 SGHTA and CDR2 FQGNSA. This CDR3 reads CASSFGQDTQYF. The CDR3 DNA sequence: TGTGCCAGCAGCTTTGGACAAGATACGCAGTATTTT.

The chain recombines TRBV12-3 or TRBV12-4 with TRBJ1-2; TRBD1 aligns across 11 bases. The CDR3 has 14 amino acids. The V gene end was trimmed by 6 bases and the J gene end by 4 bases; junction bases not matched to a gene: 4. In DNA form, the CDR3 reads TGTGCCAGCAGGGACAGGGGGCGTAGCTATGGCTACACCTTC. Its protein is CASRDRGRSYGYTF.